Each of the 12 T cell receptor beta chains below was sequenced from the same sample in a study of human T cells and chemical hapten exposure. Each CDR3 protein gets one entry after TCRdb re-called the RACE reads with MiXCR. Of about 82,000 distinct CDR3 sequences in the sample, more than 6.5% are singletons; the top ten hold approximately 1.2%. As to time point: patch test 2, 6 weeks after DPC sensitization. Specified treatment: therapeutic diphenylcyclopropenone sensitization with weekly scalp DPC. This material consisted of whole blood, taken in connection with sensitization to the hapten diphenylcyclopropenone (DPC). Receptor source: a woman in her thirties with alopecia areata. Some clones in this sample may be carry-over from other donors' samples.

This clonotype was observed at least ten times. This rearrangement joins TRBV5-1 to TRBJ2-3, with TRBD1 matching over 10 bases. This CDR3 is built from 14 residues. J lost 4 bases, V lost 4 bases, and 3 bases had no gene match. Looked up from germline, CDR1 is SGHRS and CDR2 is YFSETQ. CDR3 in DNA: TGCGCCAGCAGCCCAGGACAGGGGGCAGATACGCAGTATTTT. It translates to CASSPGQGADTQYF.

In its sample, this clonotype was seen a few times. V usage is TRBV7-2 and J usage is TRBJ1-5; D unresolved. The germline V gene encodes CDR1 SGHTA and CDR2 FQGNSA. This CDR3 has 14 amino acids. Trimming left V 2 bases short and J 0 bases short, with 5 bases between. In DNA, the CDR3 is TGTGCCAGCAGCTTACACTATAGCAATCAGCCCCAGCATTTT. Its protein product is CASSLHYSNQPQHF.

This clonotype was recorded at least ten times. The chain joins TRBV2 to TRBJ1-2, with D uncertain. CDR1 and CDR2 from the germline V gene are SNHLY and FYNNEI. CDR3 size: 12 residues. With 9 bases removed from V and 6 bases from J, the gap between germline ends came to 14 bases. The chain's CDR3 is CARDPRIHGYTF. DNA for the CDR3: TGTGCCAGGGACCCTCGGATCCATGGCTACACCTTC. Based on the CDR3 plus reference TRBV2 and TRBJ1-2, the full variable domain is EPEVTQTPSHQVTQMGQEVILRCVPISNHLYFYWYRQILGQKVEFLVSFYNNEISEKSEIFDDQFSVERPDGSNFTLKIRSTKLEDSAMYFCARDPRIHGYTFGSGTRLTVV.

This clonotype has at least ten counts. The chain recombines TRBV12-5 with TRBJ2-5; D gene ambiguous. Trimming removed 1 base from V and 7 bases from J, with 10 bases in between. The CDR3 has 13 amino acids. Germline loops: CDR1 LGHNT, CDR2 FRNRAP. CDR3 in DNA: TGTGCTAGTGGTTTGGGGCCTGGGGTGACCCAGTACTTC. Amino acids: CASGLGPGVTQYF.

This clonotype occurred many times. The chain uses TRBV5-5 and TRBJ2-4; D is undetermined. V was clipped by 4 bases and J by 0 bases, with 14 bases between them. CDR3 length: 16 residues. CDR1 SGHKS and CDR2 YYEKEE come from the germline V gene (reference sequence). CDR3 sequence reads: CASSEYVGVAKNIQYF. DNA for the CDR3: TGTGCCAGCAGCGAATACGTAGGAGTAGCCAAAAACATTCAGTACTTC.

This clonotype was recorded many times. The rearrangement links TRBV4-1 to TRBJ2-3, with D perhaps matching TRBD2 (6 bases). In germline, CDR1 is MGHRA, CDR2 YSYEKL. The CDR3 runs to 15 residues. Trimming cost V 5 bases and J 0 bases, with 12 bases left between them. The CDR3 protein is CASSYSGSSTDTQYF. Here the CDR3 DNA reads TGCGCCAGCAGCTATAGCGGCTCTAGCACAGATACGCAGTATTTT.

This clonotype was recorded a few times. The chain employs TRBV12-5 and TRBJ1-5; maybe TRBD1 (6 bases). This CDR3 contains 16 residues. Trimming stripped 0 bases from V and 2 bases from J, with 11 bases between. Germline CDR1 reads LGHNT; CDR2 reads FRNRAP. The CDR3 region has the DNA TGTGCTAGTGGTTTGGTCCCGGGGGCGGGCAATCAGCCCCAGCATTTT. Amino acid sequence: CASGLVPGAGNQPQHF.

This clonotype was seen repeatedly, ten times or more. The V and J genes are TRBV12-3 or TRBV12-4 and TRBJ1-1, with D maybe TRBD1 (6 bases). The CDR3 has 13 amino acids. V lost 9 bases and J 5 bases, leaving 16 bases between the germline ends. The CDR3 loop is CASAQGGRTEAFF. The CDR3 DNA reads TGTGCCAGTGCTCAAGGGGGGCGGACTGAAGCTTTCTTT.

This clonotype has a count of ten or more. The chain employs TRBV6-2 or TRBV6-3 and TRBJ1-5; unclear D gene. Germline lookup yields CDR1 MNHEY and CDR2 SVGEGT. V was pared by 0 bases and J by 3 bases, with 9 bases between. The CDR3 sequence is 15 residues long. CDR3: CASSYSKPFNQPQHF. The CDR3 DNA sequence: TGTGCCAGCAGTTACTCGAAACCGTTCAATCAGCCCCAGCATTTT.

The chain recombines TRBV15 with TRBJ2-3, with TRBD2 matching over 7 bases. Germline CDR1 reads LNHNV; CDR2 reads YYDKDF (reference sequence). V was clipped by 0 bases and J by 1 base; unmatched bases: 4. This CDR3 is 16 amino acids long. The CDR3: CATSRDGGGGTDTQYF. CDR3 DNA sequence: TGTGCCACCAGCAGAGATGGTGGGGGGGGCACAGATACGCAGTATTTT.

A few counts support this clonotype. V is TRBV5-1 and J is TRBJ2-1; TRBD1 matches at 9 bases. V trimming: 4 bases; J trimming: 7 bases; junction bases outside the gene matches: 6. This CDR3 spans 14 amino acids. Germline lookup yields CDR1 SGHRS and CDR2 YFSETQ. The CDR3 protein is CASSIRTGENEQFF. The CDR3 coding sequence is TGCGCCAGCAGCATTCGGACAGGGGAAAATGAGCAGTTCTTC.

A few counts support this clonotype. V usage is TRBV5-1 and J usage is TRBJ1-5; 7 bases match TRBD1. CDR1 SGHRS and CDR2 YFSETQ come from the germline V gene. Losses at the gene ends were 2 bases for V and 0 bases for J; bases not matched to a gene: 5. CDR3 size: 16 residues. As DNA, the CDR3 is TGCGCCAGCAGCTTAGGGACAGAGTTTAGCAATCAGCCCCAGCATTTT. Its protein is CASSLGTEFSNQPQHF. Filled out from reference TRBV5-1 and TRBJ1-5, the complete variable domain reads KAGVTQTPRYLIKTRGQQVTLSCSPISGHRSVSWYQQTPGQGLQFLFEYFSETQRNKGNFPGRFSGRQFSNSRSEMNVSTLELGDSALYLCASSLGTEFSNQPQHFGDGTRLSIL.